One sample yielded the 8 T cell receptor beta chains listed below, sequenced in a study of metastatic and nonmetastatic thyroid tumors. Thyroid surgery took place with no prior treatment in any patient. TCRdb re-called clones via MiXCR from the PCR reads. Among about 19,000 clones listed, over 15% were seen once. Sequencing was carried out using blood. The source of these receptors is a male donor with papillary thyroid cancer or a benign thyroid nodule (not recorded which). Some clones in this sample may be carry-over from other donors' samples.

In this sample, this clone turned up many times. The chain links TRBV20-1 to TRBJ2-2, with D possibly matching TRBD2 (6 bases). The germline V and J ends were trimmed by 0 bases and 1 base, with 9 bases remaining between them. There are 15 residues in the CDR3. CDR1 is DFQATT and CDR2 is SNEGSKA in the germline V gene (reference sequence). CDR3 nucleotide sequence: TGCAGTGCTAGAGATCGTAGCGGGAACACCGGGGAGCTGTTTTTT. This translates into CSARDRSGNTGELFF.

This clone was recorded at least ten times. The V gene is TRBV19, the J gene TRBJ2-3; D uncertain. Germline CDR1 and CDR2: LNHDA and SQIVND (reference sequence). Trimming removed 10 bases from V and 2 bases from J, with 7 bases in between. The CDR3 has 11 residues. This CDR3 is CATKYTDTQYF. The CDR3 DNA reads as TGTGCCACAAAGTACACAGATACGCAGTATTTT.

Within the sample, this clone is large. As DNA, the CDR3 is TGCGCCAGCAGCCCCCCCCTCTCCTACGAGCAGTACTTC. This sequence encodes CASSPPLSYEQYF. V is TRBV4-1 and J is TRBJ2-7; D not certain. Trimming stripped 4 bases from V and 0 bases from J, with 7 bases between. The CDR3 is 13 residues long. Germline values: CDR1 MGHRA, CDR2 YSYEKL.

This clone occurred many times. One junction end disagrees with the germline gene, perhaps due to a read error. The rearrangement joins TRBV20-1 to TRBJ2-5; 8 bases are shared with TRBD2. From germline, CDR1 is DFQATT and CDR2 SNEGSKA (reference sequence). This CDR3 spans 16 amino acids. Written as DNA, the CDR3 is TGCAGTGCTCGAGAGATGTACGGGAGGGGACTGGGGACCCAGTACTTC. The encoded protein is CSAREMYGRGLGTQYF.

This clone was detected a few times. This rearrangement joins TRBV19 to TRBJ2-7, with no clear D. Germline loops: CDR1 LNHDA, CDR2 SQIVND (reference sequence). This CDR3 comprises 11 residues. V was pared by 3 bases and J by 6 bases, with 6 bases between. In DNA, the CDR3 is TGTGCCAGTAGTATCTGGGGCGAGCAGTACTTC. Protein product: CASSIWGEQYF. Drawing the rest from reference TRBV19 and TRBJ2-7, the complete variable domain is DGGITQSPKYLFRKEGQNVTLSCEQNLNHDAMYWYRQDPGQGLRLIYYSQIVNDFQKGDIAEGYSVSREKKESFPLTVTSAQKNPTAFYLCASSIWGEQYFGPGTRLTVT.

V and J are TRBV6-2 or TRBV6-3 and TRBJ2-5; D perhaps matches TRBD1 (6 bases). V was shortened by 6 bases and J by 2 bases, with 16 bases between the two germline ends. Germline V gives CDR1 MNHEY, CDR2 SVGEGT. The CDR3 is made up of 15 amino acids. The CDR3 protein is CASRLSGGQQETQYF. CDR3 coding DNA: TGTGCCAGCAGATTGTCAGGAGGACAGCAAGAGACCCAGTACTTC.

This sequence joins TRBV20-1 and TRBJ2-7; TRBD1 is a possible D gene (6 bases). V was shortened by 5 bases and J by 3 bases, with 8 bases between the two germline ends. This CDR3 spans 11 amino acids. Germline V CDR1 and CDR2: DFQATT, SNEGSKA (reference sequence). Written as DNA, the CDR3 is TGCAGTGCTTTGGACAGCTACGAGCAGTACTTC. Encoded protein: CSALDSYEQYF.

This clone rates as medium-sized. The chain has TRBV4-2 and TRBJ1-5; perhaps TRBD1 as D (5 bases). The CDR3 extends over 16 amino acids. Germline values: CDR1 LGHNA, CDR2 YNFKEQ. The V end lost 2 bases, the J end lost 2 bases, and 13 bases lay between the germline ends. The CDR3 DNA follows: TGTGCCAGCAGCCAAAAAACGGGGGTTGGCAATCAGCCCCAGCATTTT. As protein: CASSQKTGVGNQPQHF.